This T cell receptor beta chain was recorded in a study of early T cells in non-severe SARS-CoV-2 infection. Notes on the study in general: Private and CD4 specificities were missed by VDJdb matching, skewed to anti-spike CD8.

Individual cDNA molecules were tagged with unique molecular identifiers. TCRdb re-derived calls from the 5' RACE reads in MiXCR, one entry per CDR3 protein. The data contain roughly 25,000 distinct CDR3 sequences, 4% to 4.5% of them singletons. Of note for this clonotype: The antigen is undetermined.

The clonotype was recovered from an adult who was a healthcare worker with PCR-confirmed SARS-CoV-2 infection or an uninfected control (not recorded which). The sequencing input was whole blood.

CDR3 region: CASNLRQLRTDTQYF. In DNA, the CDR3 is TGTGCCAGCAACCTCCGACAGTTACGCACAGATACGCAGTATTTT. V gene TRBV28 combines with J gene TRBJ2-3; perhaps TRBD1 as D (5 bases). Trimming stripped 7 bases from V and 1 base from J, with 15 bases between. The CDR3 consists of 15 residues. CDR1 and CDR2 (germline): MDHEN, SYDVKM.